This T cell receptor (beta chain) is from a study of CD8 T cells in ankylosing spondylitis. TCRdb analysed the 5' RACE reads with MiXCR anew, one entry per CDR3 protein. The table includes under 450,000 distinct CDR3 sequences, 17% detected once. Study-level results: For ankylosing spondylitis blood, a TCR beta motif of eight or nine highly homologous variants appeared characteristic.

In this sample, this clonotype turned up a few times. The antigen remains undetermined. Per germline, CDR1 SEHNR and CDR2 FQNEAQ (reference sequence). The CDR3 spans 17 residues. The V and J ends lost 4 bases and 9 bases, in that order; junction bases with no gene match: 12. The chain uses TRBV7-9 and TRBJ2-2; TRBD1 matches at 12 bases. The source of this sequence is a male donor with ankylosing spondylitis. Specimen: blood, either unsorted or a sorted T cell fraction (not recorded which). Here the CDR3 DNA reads TGTGCCAGCAGCTCCACCCCCGGGACAGGGGGCTCTCGGGAGCTGTTTTTT. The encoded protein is CASSSTPGTGGSRELFF.